The entry below describes one T cell receptor (beta chain). The CDR3 spans 15 residues. The germline V gene encodes CDR1 SGHTA and CDR2 FQGNSA. V lost 1 base to trimming and J lost 3 bases, with 10 bases between them. The data were taken from a study of blood T cell repertoires in COVID-19. Study-level information: PBMCs, B-cell-depleted T cells, or T cells provided the cDNA or gDNA that made up the material.

Profiled with immunoSEQ multiplex PCR; TCRdb holds only in-frame clones, not every one. Of some 180,000 clones listed, roughly 77% were seen once; the top ten hold around 5.9%. The sequenced material came from peripheral blood. V is TRBV7-2 and J is TRBJ2-1, with a weak D call TRBD2 (6 bases). The TCR comes from a woman in her forties with COVID-19, enrolled during active disease. The CDR3 is CASSLDGSLYNEQFF. As DNA, the CDR3 is TGTGCCAGCAGCTTAGACGGGAGTCTCTACAATGAGCAGTTCTTC. The variable domain in full, with the rest retrieved from reference TRBV7-2 and TRBJ2-1, is GAGVSQSPSNKVTEKGKDVELRCDPISGHTALYWYRQSLGQGLEFLIYFQGNSAPDKSGLPSDRFSAERTGGSVSTLTIQRTQQEDSAVYLCASSLDGSLYNEQFFGPGTRLTVL.